What follows is one TCR beta chain and its context. This clonotype came up many times. Its specific antigen is unknown. No base quality information exists; no much larger clone differs at one position. Ophthalmopathy patients were characterized by moderately to severely active disease, a Clinical Activity Score of at least 3, a NOSPECS grade of at least 4, and a disease duration under 3 months. Patients with other autoimmune diseases, uncontrolled infections, pregnancy or lactation were excluded from the study. Clinical symptoms, serum thyroxine, TRAb, thyroid ultrasound and orbital computed tomography were used for diagnosis. PBMCs were isolated from about 9 ml of fresh peripheral blood by Ficoll-Paque density gradient centrifugation. Trizol reagent was used to extract the total RNA, and its quality was then checked on an Agilent 2100 Bioanalyzer. This sample was taken from a study of Graves' ophthalmopathy and Graves' hyperthyroidism (dated by TCRdb to about 2018). Background for the entire study: Peripheral blood was collected at initial diagnosis, before any treatment. The study used signatures of the TCR beta repertoire to tell Graves' ophthalmopathy apart from Graves' hyperthyroidism and to predict which patients would progress to ophthalmopathy. The independent validation cohort included 20 or so hyperthyroidism patients plus 17 patients who later progressed from hyperthyroidism to ophthalmopathy. In total, 135 blood samples were TCR-sequenced: some 40 ophthalmopathy, 80 or so hyperthyroidism and roughly 17 hyperthyroidism-to-ophthalmopathy patients. Once sampling was done, hyperthyroidism patients were given methimazole at a starting dose of 30 mg daily, while ophthalmopathy patients were given high-dose intravenous methylprednisolone. In over 5 hyperthyroidism patients, the T-cell repertoire of thyroid tissue was compared with the T-cell repertoire of blood. The roughly 99 discovery patients were divided at random into training and test sets in a 7:3 ratio. To explore V-J signatures that separate ophthalmopathy from hyperthyroidism, a discovery set of about a hundred patients was enrolled, consisting of 40 to 45 with ophthalmopathy and some 56 with stable hyperthyroidism.

General findings and caveats noted by the study authors: In cross-validation, the 13-signature model distinguished ophthalmopathy from stable hyperthyroidism with about 87% sensitivity and 81% to 83% specificity, and in the test set the corresponding values were around 80% and 75%. Most expanded thyroid clonotypes with a frequency above 0.001 also appeared in blood, which suggests that blood repertoires may reflect the immune response in the thyroid. In validation, the model predicted ophthalmopathy progression with over 60% sensitivity and approximately 78% specificity; roughly 12 predicted patients were CT-confirmed with GO in a median of roughly 6.8 months. No statistical method was used to predetermine the sample size, and group allocation was not hidden from the investigators.

For repertoire sequencing, TCR beta CDR3 regions were amplified from RNA transcripts. The first round of RT-PCR was done with HTBI primers and the Qiagen OneStep RT-PCR kit, and was followed by a second round of multiplex PCR, then size selection and purification. The libraries underwent paired-end sequencing with 100 bp reads on an Illumina HiSeq2000. Per the authors' processing: SOAPnuke was used to process the reads, removing any read that contained adapters or uncalled bases, had a mean Phred below 15, or lacked an exact match to the constant primer or identifier. High-quality paired reads were merged with COPE v1.2.5. Unique nucleotide sequences were defined as clonotypes and aligned to IMGT TRB V, D and J references using MiTCR v1.1. Only V-J combinations with frequency above 0.0001 were analysed, covering about 99% of repertoires. For each V-J combination, a TCR clonal expansion and chaos score was defined as the ratio of F50 clonal expansion to chaos observed in the TCRdist matrix. Welch's t-statistics and random forest were used to reduce features to 10 to 15 V-J combinations, which were fed into a naive Bayes classifier. The Morisita-Horn index was used to measure how similar the thyroid and blood repertoires were. TCRdb redid the processing of the public reads, applying fastp at Q25 and MiXCR, and retained in-frame beta chains. Rows with a matching CDR3 protein are joined into one entry that keeps the most common DNA and genes. The V and J calls come from TCRdb's annotation, not from the publication. This sample has roughly 500,000 distinct CDR3 sequences in its table, and approximately 14% of those were observed once. Roughly 10% of the sample lies in the top ten.

The CDR3 contains 10 residues, cysteine and phenylalanine counted. The CDR3 DNA has 30 bases and is translated from base 1. Trimming removed 11 bases from V and 6 bases from J, leaving 10 bases between the germline ends. From a lookup of the germline V gene, CDR1 and CDR2 are MDHEN and SYDVKM. The chain couples TRBV28 to TRBJ1-2; TRBD1 is a possible D gene, resting on 5 matching bases. The sequenced material came from blood. This sequence originates from a woman in her twenties or thirties with Graves' ophthalmopathy. Donor details come from another sample of the same person, matched by shared clones. In nucleotides, the sequence is TGTGCCGTAGGGACGGATGGCTACACCTTC. Translated, this is CAVGTDGYTF.